The clone carrying this T cell receptor (beta chain) was observed at least ten times. The antigen is not known. The data belong to a study of identical twins. Study conclusions and caveats: The study based its conclusions on cross-sectional statistical analysis and did not follow the same donors. A partial confounding effect on zero-insertion analyses could come from invariant MAIT and iNKT cells. In monozygotic twins, models underestimated the sharing of out-of-frame TCR alpha.

Healthy Caucasians supplied all donations. Germline CDR1 and CDR2: ENHRY and SYGVKD. Trimming stripped 8 bases from V and 4 bases from J, with 15 bases between. The CDR3 spans 14 residues. TCRdb processed the 5' RACE reads anew with MiXCR; each CDR3 protein has one entry. The sample holds a few hundred thousand distinct CDR3 sequences; around 9% are singletons and the top ten take about 8.1%. The sequenced sample consisted of naive T cells sorted from blood. The chain joins TRBV10-3 to TRBJ1-5, with D perhaps TRBD1 (5 bases). The source is a woman aged 45-65 years in good health. CDR3 DNA sequence: TGTGCCATCTCTGAAATCGGGGGTAATCAGCCCCAGCATTTT. Its translation is CAISEIGGNQPQHF.